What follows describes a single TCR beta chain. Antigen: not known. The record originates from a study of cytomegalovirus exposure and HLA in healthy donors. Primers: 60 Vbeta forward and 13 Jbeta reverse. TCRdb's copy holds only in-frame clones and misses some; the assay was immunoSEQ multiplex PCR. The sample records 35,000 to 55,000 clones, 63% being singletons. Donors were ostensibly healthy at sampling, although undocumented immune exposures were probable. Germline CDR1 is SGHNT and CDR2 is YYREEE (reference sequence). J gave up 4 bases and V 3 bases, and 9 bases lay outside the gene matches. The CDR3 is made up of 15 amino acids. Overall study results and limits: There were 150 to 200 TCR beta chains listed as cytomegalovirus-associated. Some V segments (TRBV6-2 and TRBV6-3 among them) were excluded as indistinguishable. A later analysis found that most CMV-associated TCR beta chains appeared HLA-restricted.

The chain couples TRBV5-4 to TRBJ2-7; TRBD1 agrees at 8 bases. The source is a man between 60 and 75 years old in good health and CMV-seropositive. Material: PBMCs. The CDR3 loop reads CASSSGQGDFYEQYF. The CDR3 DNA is TGTGCCAGCAGCTCAGGACAGGGAGACTTTTACGAGCAGTACTTC.